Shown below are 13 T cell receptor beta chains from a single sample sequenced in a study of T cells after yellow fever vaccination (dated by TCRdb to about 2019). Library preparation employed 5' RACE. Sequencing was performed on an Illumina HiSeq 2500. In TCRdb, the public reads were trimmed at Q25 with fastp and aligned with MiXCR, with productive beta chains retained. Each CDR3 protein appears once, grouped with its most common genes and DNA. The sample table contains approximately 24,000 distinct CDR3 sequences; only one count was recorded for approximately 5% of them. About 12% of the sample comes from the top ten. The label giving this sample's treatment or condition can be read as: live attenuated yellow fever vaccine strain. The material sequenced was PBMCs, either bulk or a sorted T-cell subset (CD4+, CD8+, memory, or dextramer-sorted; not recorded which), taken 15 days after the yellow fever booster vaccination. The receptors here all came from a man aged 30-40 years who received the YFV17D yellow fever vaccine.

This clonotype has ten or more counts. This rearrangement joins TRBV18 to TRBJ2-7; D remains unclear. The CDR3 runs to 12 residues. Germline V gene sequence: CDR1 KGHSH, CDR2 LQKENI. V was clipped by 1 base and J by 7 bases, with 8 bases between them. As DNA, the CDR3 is TGTGCCAGCTCACCACACGGGCAGGAGCAGTACTTC. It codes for CASSPHGQEQYF.

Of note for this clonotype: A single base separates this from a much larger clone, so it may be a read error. CDR3 nucleotide sequence: TGTGCCAGCACCCTAGATACTAGTTTGGAGCTGTTTTTT. Translation: CASTLDTSLELFF. V and J are TRBV12-3 or TRBV12-4 and TRBJ2-2, with a tentative D call TRBD2 (5 bases). This CDR3 is 13 amino acids long. V lost 7 bases to trimming and J lost 10 bases, with 16 bases between them.

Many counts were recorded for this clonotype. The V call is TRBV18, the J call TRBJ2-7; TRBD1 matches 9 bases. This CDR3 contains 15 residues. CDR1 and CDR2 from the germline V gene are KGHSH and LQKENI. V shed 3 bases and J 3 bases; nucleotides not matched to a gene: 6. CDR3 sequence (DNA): TGTGCCAGCTCACCGCAGGGGACAGGGCTCTACGAGCAGTACTTC. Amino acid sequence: CASSPQGTGLYEQYF.

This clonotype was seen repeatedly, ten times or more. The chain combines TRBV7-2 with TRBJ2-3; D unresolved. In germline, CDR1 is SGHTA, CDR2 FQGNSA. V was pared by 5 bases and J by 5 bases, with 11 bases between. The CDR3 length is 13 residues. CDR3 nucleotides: TGTGCCAGCAGCCCGGCGTTTGGAGATACGCAGTATTTT. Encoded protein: CASSPAFGDTQYF.

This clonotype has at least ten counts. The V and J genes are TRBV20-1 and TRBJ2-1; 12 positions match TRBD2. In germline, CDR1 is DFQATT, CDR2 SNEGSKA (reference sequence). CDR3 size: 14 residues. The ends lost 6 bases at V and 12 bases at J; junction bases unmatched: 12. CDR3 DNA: TGCAGTGCCCCCGCGTCGGCTAGCGGGAGGGGGCAGTTCTTC. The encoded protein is CSAPASASGRGQFF.

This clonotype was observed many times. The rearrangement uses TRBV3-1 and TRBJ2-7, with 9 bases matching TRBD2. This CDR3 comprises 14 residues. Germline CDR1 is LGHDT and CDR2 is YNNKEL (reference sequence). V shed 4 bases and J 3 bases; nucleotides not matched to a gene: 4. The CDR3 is CASSRLAASYEQYF. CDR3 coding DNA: TGTGCCAGCAGCCGACTAGCGGCGAGCTACGAGCAGTACTTC.

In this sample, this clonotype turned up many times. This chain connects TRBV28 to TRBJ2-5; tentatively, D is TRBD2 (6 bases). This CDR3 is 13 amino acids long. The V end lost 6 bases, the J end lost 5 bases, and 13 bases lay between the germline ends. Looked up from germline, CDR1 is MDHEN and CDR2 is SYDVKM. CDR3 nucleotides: TGTGCCAGCAGGCGTGGAGGGAGCGAGACCCAGTACTTC. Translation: CASRRGGSETQYF.

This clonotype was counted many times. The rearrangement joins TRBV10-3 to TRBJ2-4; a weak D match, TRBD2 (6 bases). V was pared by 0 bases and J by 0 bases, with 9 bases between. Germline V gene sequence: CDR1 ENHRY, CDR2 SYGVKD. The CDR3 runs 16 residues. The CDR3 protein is CAISESAGLAKNIQYF. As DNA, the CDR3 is TGTGCCATCAGTGAGTCGGCGGGGCTAGCCAAAAACATTCAGTACTTC.

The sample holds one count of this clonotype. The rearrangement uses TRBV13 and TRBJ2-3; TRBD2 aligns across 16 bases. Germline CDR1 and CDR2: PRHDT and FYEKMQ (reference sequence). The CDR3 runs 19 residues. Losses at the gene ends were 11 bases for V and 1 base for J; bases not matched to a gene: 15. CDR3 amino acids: CAFCAGLAGGTFRTDTQYF. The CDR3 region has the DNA TGTGCCTTCTGTGCGGGACTAGCGGGAGGGACCTTCCGCACAGATACGCAGTATTTT.

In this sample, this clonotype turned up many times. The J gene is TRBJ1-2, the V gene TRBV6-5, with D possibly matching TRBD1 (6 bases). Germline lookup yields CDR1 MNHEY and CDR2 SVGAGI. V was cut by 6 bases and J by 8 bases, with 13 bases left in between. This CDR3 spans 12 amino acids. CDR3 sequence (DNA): TGTGCCAGCAGGGAGACAGGAGAAGGCTACACCTTC. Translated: CASRETGEGYTF.

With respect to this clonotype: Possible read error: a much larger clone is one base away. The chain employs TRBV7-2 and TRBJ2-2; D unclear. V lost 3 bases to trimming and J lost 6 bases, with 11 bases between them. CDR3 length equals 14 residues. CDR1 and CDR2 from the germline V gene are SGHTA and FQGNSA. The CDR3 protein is CASSLVRYSGELFF. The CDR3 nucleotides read TGTGCCAGCAGCTTGGTCAGGTACTCCGGGGAGCTGTTTTTT. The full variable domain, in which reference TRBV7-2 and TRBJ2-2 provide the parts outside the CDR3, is GAGVSQSPSNKVTEKGKDVELRCDPISGHTALYWYRQSLGQGLEFLIYFQGNSAPDKSGLPSDRFSAERTGGSVSTLTIQRTQQEDSAVYLCASSLVRYSGELFFGEGSRLTVL.

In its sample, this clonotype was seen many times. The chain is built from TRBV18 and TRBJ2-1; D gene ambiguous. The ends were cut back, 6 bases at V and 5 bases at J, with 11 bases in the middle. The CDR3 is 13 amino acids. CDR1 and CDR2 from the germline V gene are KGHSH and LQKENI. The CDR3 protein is CASSPTQDNEQFF. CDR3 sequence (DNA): TGTGCCAGCTCCCCAACCCAGGACAATGAGCAGTTCTTC. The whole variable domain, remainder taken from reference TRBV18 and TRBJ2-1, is NAGVMQNPRHLVRRRGQEARLRCSPMKGHSHVYWYRQLPEEGLKFMVYLQKENIIDESGMPKERFSAEFPKEGPSILRIQQVVRGDSAAYFCASSPTQDNEQFFGPGTRLTVL.

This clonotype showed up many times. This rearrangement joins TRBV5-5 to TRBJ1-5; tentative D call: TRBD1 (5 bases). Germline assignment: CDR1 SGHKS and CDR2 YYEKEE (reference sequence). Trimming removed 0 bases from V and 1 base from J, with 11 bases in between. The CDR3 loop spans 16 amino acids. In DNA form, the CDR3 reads TGTGCCAGCAGCTTGGAAGAGGGGATCAGCAATCAGCCCCAGCATTTT. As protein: CASSLEEGISNQPQHF.